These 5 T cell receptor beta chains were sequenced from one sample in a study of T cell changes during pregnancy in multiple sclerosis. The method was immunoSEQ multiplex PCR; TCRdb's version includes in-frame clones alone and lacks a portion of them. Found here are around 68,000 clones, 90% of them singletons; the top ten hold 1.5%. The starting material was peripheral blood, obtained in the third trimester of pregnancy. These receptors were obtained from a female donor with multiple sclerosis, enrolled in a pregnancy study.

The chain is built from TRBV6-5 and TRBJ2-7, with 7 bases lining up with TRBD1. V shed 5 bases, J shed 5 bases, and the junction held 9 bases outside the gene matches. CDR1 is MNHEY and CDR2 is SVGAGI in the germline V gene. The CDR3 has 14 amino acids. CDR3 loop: CASSPTGTTHEQYF. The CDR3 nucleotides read TGTGCCAGCAGTCCGACAGGGACGACGCACGAGCAGTACTTC.

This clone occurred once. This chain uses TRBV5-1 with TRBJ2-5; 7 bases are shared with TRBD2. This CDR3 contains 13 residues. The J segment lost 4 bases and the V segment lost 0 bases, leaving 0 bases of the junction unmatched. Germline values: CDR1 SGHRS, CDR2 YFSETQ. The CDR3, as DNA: TGCGCCAGCAGCTTGGAGCGGGGAGAGACCCAGTACTTC. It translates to CASSLERGETQYF.

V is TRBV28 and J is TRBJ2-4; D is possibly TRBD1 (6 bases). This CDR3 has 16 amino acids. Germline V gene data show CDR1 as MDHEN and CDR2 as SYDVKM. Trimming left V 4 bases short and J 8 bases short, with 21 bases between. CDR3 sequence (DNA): TGTGCCAGCAGTTCAACCCGGACAGTCTTTCGTTACATTCAGTACTTC. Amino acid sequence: CASSSTRTVFRYIQYF.

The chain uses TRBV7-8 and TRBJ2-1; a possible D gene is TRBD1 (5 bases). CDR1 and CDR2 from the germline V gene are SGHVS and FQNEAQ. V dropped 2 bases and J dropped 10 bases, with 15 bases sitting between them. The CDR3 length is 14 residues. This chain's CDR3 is CASSLRQTRTEQFF. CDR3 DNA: TGTGCCAGCAGCTTACGACAGACCCGGACCGAGCAGTTCTTC.

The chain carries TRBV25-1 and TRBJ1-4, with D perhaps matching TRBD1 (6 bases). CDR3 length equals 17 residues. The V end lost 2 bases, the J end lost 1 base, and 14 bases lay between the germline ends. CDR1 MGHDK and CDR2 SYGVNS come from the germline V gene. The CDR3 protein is CASSESKAGQTNEKLFF. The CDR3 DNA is TGTGCCAGCAGTGAAAGCAAAGCGGGACAAACTAATGAAAAACTGTTTTTT. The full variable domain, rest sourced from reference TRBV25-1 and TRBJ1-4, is EADIYQTPRYLVIGTGKKITLECSQTMGHDKMYWYQQDPGMELHLIHYSYGVNSTEKGDLSSESTVSRIRTEHFPLTLESARPSHTSQYLCASSESKAGQTNEKLFFGSGTQLSVL.